A single sample is the source of the 5 T cell receptor beta chains below, sequenced in a study of T-cell reconstitution after alpha-beta-depleted transplantation in children (dated by TCRdb to about 2016). Library generation was performed with PCR. This sample was sequenced with an Illumina HiSeq 2500. TCR libraries were prepared with molecular barcoding, using unique molecular identifiers to normalize TCRbeta repertoire quantification. TCRdb handled the public reads itself, with Q25 trimming in fastp and clone calling in MiXCR, and kept productive beta chains. Entries are consolidated by CDR3 protein sequence, retaining the most common genes and DNA. The table for this sample lists about 220,000 distinct CDR3 sequences; roughly a sixth of them were counted only once. The leading ten clones occupy approximately 40% of the sample. Taken with the paper, the label for treatment or condition translates to: allogeneic hematopoietic cell transplantation with graft depleted of TCRalphabeta T cells and CD19 B cells.

Sequenced material: PBMCs, mostly from graft donor cells, taken 360 days after TCRalphabeta/CD19-depleted stem cell transplant. Every receptor here comes from a male patient aged 2 to 9 who had a stem cell transplant for acute lymphoblastic leukemia, so the T cells may come from the graft donor.

This chain uses TRBV11-2 with TRBJ1-1; no firm D call. The CDR3 covers 15 residues. V was shortened by 1 base and J by 1 base, with 10 bases between the two germline ends. Germline CDR1 SGHAT, CDR2 FQNNGV. This CDR3 is CASSLGSGKNTEAFF. The CDR3 DNA follows: TGTGCCAGCAGCTTAGGATCCGGCAAGAACACTGAAGCTTTCTTT. Drawing the rest from reference TRBV11-2 and TRBJ1-1, the complete variable domain is EAGVAQSPRYKIIEKRQSVAFWCNPISGHATLYWYQQILGQGPKLLIQFQNNGVVDDSQLPKDRFSAERLKGVDSTLKIQPAKLEDSAVYLCASSLGSGKNTEAFFGQGTRLTVV.

Concerning this clonotype itself: A much larger clone lies a single base off, so this may be a read error. This chain joins TRBV5-6 and TRBJ2-4; 7 nucleotides agree with TRBD2. This CDR3 comprises 13 residues. Germline assignment: CDR1 SGHDT and CDR2 YYEEEE. Unmatched junction bases numbered 8, after V lost 8 bases and J lost 6 bases. CDR3 region: CARSPRGRNIQYF. CDR3 DNA: TGTGCCAGGAGCCCACGCGGGAGAAACATTCAGTACTTC.

In its sample, this clonotype was seen many times. The V gene is TRBV7-2, the J gene TRBJ2-3; no clear D. Trimming took off 3 bases at V and 6 bases at J, with 19 bases between the two ends. This CDR3 region has 16 residues. Germline CDR1 SGHTA, CDR2 FQGNSA. The CDR3 sequence: CASSFTGGRNMDTQYF. CDR3 bases: TGTGCCAGCAGCTTCACGGGTGGCAGGAATATGGATACGCAGTATTTT.

V and J are TRBV12-3 or TRBV12-4 and TRBJ2-1; a possible D gene is TRBD1 (6 bases). This CDR3 is built from 14 residues. Deletions cut 7 bases from V and 2 bases from J, with 12 bases between. CDR3 nucleotide sequence: TGTGCCAGCACCCTGACAGGAACCTACAATGAGCAGTTCTTC. It encodes CASTLTGTYNEQFF.

The genes are TRBV30 and TRBJ2-7; 7 bases match TRBD1. The CDR3 contains 13 residues. The germline V gene encodes CDR1 GTSNPN and CDR2 SVGIG (reference sequence). The V gene end was trimmed by 2 bases and the J gene end by 3 bases; junction bases not matched to a gene: 4. The CDR3 reads CAWSSGTVYEQYF. DNA for the CDR3: TGTGCCTGGAGTTCCGGGACAGTCTACGAGCAGTACTTC. Full variable domain (remainder filled in from reference TRBV30 and TRBJ2-7): SQTIHQWPATLVQPVGSPLSLECTVEGTSNPNLYWYRQAAGRGLQLLFYSVGIGQISSEVPQNLSASRPQDRQFILSSKKLLLSDSGFYLCAWSSGTVYEQYFGPGTRLTVT.